The 10 T cell receptor beta chains below come from one sample, sequenced in a study of shared clonotypes between healthy human individuals. Sequencing used immunoSEQ multiplex PCR; TCRdb keeps in-frame clones, though not all of them. The sample consists of about 680,000 clones, about three quarters of them appearing once. Sequenced: memory CD4+ T cells sorted from blood. Documented subset: CD45RA-negative fraction. Source of these receptors: a woman under 40 in good health.

This chain joins TRBV10-3 and TRBJ2-3, with D unclear. The CDR3 runs to 13 residues. Germline V gene data show CDR1 as ENHRY and CDR2 as SYGVKD. With 5 bases removed from V and 0 bases from J, the gap between germline ends came to 6 bases. The DNA of the CDR3 is TGTGCCATCAGTCTGGACAGCACAGATACGCAGTATTTT. Translating gives CAISLDSTDTQYF.

This clone was counted only a few times. The V and J genes are TRBV7-2 and TRBJ2-7, with 8 bases lining up with TRBD1. The CDR3 totals 16 residues. Losses at the gene ends were 4 bases for V and 0 bases for J; bases not matched to a gene: 8. CDR1 is SGHTA, CDR2 FQGNSA, per germline. CDR3 coding DNA: TGTGCCAGCAGCTCGGGACAGGTAAAGAGCTCCTACGAGCAGTACTTC. Its protein is CASSSGQVKSSYEQYF. The full variable domain, completed using reference TRBV7-2 and TRBJ2-7, is GAGVSQSPSNKVTEKGKDVELRCDPISGHTALYWYRQSLGQGLEFLIYFQGNSAPDKSGLPSDRFSAERTGGSVSTLTIQRTQQEDSAVYLCASSSGQVKSSYEQYFGPGTRLTVT.

Concerning this clone: This may come from a read error, since a much larger clone is one base off. The genes are TRBV4-1 and TRBJ1-5; a possible D gene is TRBD1 (6 bases). Germline CDR1 MGHRA, CDR2 YSYEKL. The V end lost 5 bases, the J end lost 3 bases, and 11 bases lay between the germline ends. CDR3 length: 14 residues. CDR3 DNA sequence: TGCGCCAGCAGCTCGGACAGAAACAATCAGCCCCAGCATTTT. This codes for CASSSDRNNQPQHF.

The V gene is TRBV18, the J gene TRBJ1-2, with D possibly being TRBD1 (6 bases). The CDR3 is made up of 13 amino acids. V lost 3 bases and J 7 bases, leaving 12 bases between the germline ends. CDR1 and CDR2 from the germline V gene are KGHSH and LQKENI. CDR3 DNA sequence: TGTGCCAGCTCACCTACAGGGTCCCCTGGCTACACCTTC. Amino acid sequence: CASSPTGSPGYTF.

The J gene is TRBJ2-1, the V gene TRBV19, with TRBD2 matching 16 bases. Losses at the gene ends were 1 base for V and 8 bases for J; bases not matched to a gene: 5. CDR3 length: 17 residues. Germline CDR1 LNHDA, CDR2 SQIVND (reference sequence). The DNA for the CDR3 is TGTGCCAGTAGTATAGGGGGGACTAGCGGGAGGGTCCATGAGCAGTTCTTC. Translated, it gives CASSIGGTSGRVHEQFF.

This chain joins TRBV2 and TRBJ2-1; D tentatively fits TRBD1 or TRBD2 (7 bases each). V lost 3 bases, J lost 9 bases, and 18 bases lay in between. The CDR3 runs 15 residues. CDR1 and CDR2 (germline): SNHLY, FYNNEI. CDR3 protein: CASSEAAGGVGEQFF. CDR3 DNA: TGTGCCAGCAGTGAGGCAGCAGGGGGGGTCGGTGAGCAGTTCTTC. The full variable domain, completed using reference TRBV2 and TRBJ2-1, is EPEVTQTPSHQVTQMGQEVILRCVPISNHLYFYWYRQILGQKVEFLVSFYNNEISEKSEIFDDQFSVERPDGSNFTLKIRSTKLEDSAMYFCASSEAAGGVGEQFFGPGTRLTVL.

The gene calls are TRBV4-2 and TRBJ2-1; TRBD2 matches 8 bases. This CDR3 region has 19 residues. The trim removed 0 bases at V and 7 bases at J, leaving 17 bases unmatched. Per germline, CDR1 LGHNA and CDR2 YNFKEQ. In DNA form, the CDR3 reads TGTGCCAGCAGCCAAGAAGCCCCTCGAGGGGCGGGGGGACTTAATGAGCAGTTCTTC. Amino acid sequence: CASSQEAPRGAGGLNEQFF.

The gene calls are TRBV5-1 and TRBJ1-4; perhaps TRBD1 as D (5 bases). The V gene's germline CDR1 is SGHRS and CDR2 YFSETQ. Trimming took off 3 bases at V and 5 bases at J, with 11 bases between the two ends. The CDR3 has 14 amino acids. CDR3 nucleotides: TGCGCCAGCAGCTGGGGGTCGGTGAATGAAAAACTGTTTTTT. Amino acid sequence: CASSWGSVNEKLFF. Combining the CDR3 with reference TRBV5-1 and TRBJ1-4 gives the whole variable domain KAGVTQTPRYLIKTRGQQVTLSCSPISGHRSVSWYQQTPGQGLQFLFEYFSETQRNKGNFPGRFSGRQFSNSRSEMNVSTLELGDSALYLCASSWGSVNEKLFFGSGTQLSVL.

On this clone: One junction end does not reproduce the germline sequence, and a read error may be involved. V and J are TRBV18 and TRBJ2-1; D gene unclear. The CDR3 is 13 residues long. Germline loops: CDR1 KGHSH, CDR2 LQKENI. The CDR3 here is CASSPLGYSEQFF. The CDR3 region has the DNA TGTGCCAGCTCACCATTGGGTTACAGTGAGCAGTTCTTC.

In regard to this clone: Other DNA sequences in the sample encode the same CDR3. This chain uses TRBV5-1 with TRBJ2-1; D ambiguous. The germline V and J ends were trimmed by 0 bases and 4 bases, with 11 bases remaining between them. CDR1 is SGHRS, CDR2 YFSETQ, per germline. The CDR3 extends over 15 amino acids. The CDR3 nucleotides are TGCGCCAGCAGCTTGGACTTCTCACTATACAATGAGCAGTTCTTC. This codes for CASSLDFSLYNEQFF.